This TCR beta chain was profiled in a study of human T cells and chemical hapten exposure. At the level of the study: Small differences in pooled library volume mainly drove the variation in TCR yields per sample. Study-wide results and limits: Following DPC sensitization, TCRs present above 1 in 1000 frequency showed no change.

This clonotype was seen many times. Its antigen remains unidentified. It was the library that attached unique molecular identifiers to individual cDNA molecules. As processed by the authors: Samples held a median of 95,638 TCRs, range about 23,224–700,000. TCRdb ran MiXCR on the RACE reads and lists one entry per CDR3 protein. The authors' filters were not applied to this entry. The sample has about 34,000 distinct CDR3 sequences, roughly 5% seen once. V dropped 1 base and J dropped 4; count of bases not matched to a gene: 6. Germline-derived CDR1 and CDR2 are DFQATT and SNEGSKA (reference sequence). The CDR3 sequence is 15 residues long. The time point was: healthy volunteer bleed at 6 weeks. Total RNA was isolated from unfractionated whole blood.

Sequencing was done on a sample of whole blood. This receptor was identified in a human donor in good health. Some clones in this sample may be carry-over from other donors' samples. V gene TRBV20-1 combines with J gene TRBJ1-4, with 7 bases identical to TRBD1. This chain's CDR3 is CSARAGTAVNEKLFF. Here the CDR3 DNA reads TGCAGTGCTAGAGCCGGGACAGCCGTTAATGAAAAACTGTTTTTT.